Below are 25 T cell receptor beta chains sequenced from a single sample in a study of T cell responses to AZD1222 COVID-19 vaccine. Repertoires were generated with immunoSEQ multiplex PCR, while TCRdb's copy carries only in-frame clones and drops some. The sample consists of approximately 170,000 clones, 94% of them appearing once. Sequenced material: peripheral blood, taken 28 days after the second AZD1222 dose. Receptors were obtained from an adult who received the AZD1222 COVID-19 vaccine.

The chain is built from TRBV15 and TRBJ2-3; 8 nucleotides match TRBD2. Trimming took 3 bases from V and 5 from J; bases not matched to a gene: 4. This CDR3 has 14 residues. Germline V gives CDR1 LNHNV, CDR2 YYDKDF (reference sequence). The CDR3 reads CATSRGLGGDTQYF. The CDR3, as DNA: TGTGCCACCAGCAGGGGACTAGGAGGAGATACGCAGTATTTT.

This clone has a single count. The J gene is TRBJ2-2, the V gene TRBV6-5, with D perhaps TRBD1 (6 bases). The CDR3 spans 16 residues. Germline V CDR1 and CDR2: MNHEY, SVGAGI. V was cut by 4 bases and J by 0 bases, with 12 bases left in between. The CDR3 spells CASSLTGRANTGELFF. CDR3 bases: TGTGCCAGCAGTTTAACAGGGCGGGCGAACACCGGGGAGCTGTTTTTT.

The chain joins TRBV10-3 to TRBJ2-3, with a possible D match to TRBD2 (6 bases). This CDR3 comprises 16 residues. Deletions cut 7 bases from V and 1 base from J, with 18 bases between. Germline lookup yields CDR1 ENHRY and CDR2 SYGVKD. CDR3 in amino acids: CAITPLGGTGTDTQYF. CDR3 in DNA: TGTGCCATCACCCCCCTGGGGGGTACAGGCACAGATACGCAGTATTTT.

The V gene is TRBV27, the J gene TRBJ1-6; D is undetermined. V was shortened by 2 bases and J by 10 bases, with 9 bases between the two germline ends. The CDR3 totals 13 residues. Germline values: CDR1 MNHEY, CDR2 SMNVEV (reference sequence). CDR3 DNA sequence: TGTGCCAGCAGTTTAGGGAAGGGATCACCCCTCCACTTT. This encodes CASSLGKGSPLHF.

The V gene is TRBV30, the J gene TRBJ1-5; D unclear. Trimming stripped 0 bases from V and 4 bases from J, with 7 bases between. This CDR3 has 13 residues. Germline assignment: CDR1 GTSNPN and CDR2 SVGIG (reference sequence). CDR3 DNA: TGTGCCTGGAGTGTAATGGGTAATCAGCCCCAGCATTTT. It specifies CAWSVMGNQPQHF.

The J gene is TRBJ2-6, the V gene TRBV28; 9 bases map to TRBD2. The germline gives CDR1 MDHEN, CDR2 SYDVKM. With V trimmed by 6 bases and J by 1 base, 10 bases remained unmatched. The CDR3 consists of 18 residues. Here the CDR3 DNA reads TGTGCCAGCAGCGAAGCGGGACTAGCAAATTCTGGGGCCAACGTCCTGACTTTC. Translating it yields CASSEAGLANSGANVLTF.

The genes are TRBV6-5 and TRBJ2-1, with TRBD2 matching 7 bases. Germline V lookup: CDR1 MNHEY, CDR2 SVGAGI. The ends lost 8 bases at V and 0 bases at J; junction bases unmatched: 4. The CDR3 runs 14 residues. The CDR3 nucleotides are TGTGCCAGCGGAAGGACTAGCTCCTACAATGAGCAGTTCTTC. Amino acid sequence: CASGRTSSYNEQFF.

As DNA, the CDR3 is TGTGCCAGCAGTGACTCAGCGGGAGCCTACAATGAGCAGTTCTTC. Translation gives CASSDSAGAYNEQFF. V is TRBV6-4 and J is TRBJ2-1; 8 bases fit TRBD2. This CDR3 contains 15 residues. Germline loops: CDR1 MRHNA, CDR2 SNTAGT. With 0 bases clipped from V and 2 bases from J, the junction kept 0 bases outside the gene matches.

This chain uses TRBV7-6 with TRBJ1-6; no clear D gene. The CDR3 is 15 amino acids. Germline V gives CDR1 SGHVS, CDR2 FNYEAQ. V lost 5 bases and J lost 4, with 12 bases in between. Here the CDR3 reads CASSPLLEYNSPLHF. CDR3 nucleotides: TGTGCCAGCAGCCCCCTCCTGGAGTATAATTCACCCCTCCACTTT. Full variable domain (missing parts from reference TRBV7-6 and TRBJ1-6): GAGVSQSPRYKVTKRGQDVALRCDPISGHVSLYWYRQALGQGPEFLTYFNYEAQQDKSGLPNDRFSAERPEGSISTLTIQRTEQRDSAMYRCASSPLLEYNSPLHFGNGTRLTVT.

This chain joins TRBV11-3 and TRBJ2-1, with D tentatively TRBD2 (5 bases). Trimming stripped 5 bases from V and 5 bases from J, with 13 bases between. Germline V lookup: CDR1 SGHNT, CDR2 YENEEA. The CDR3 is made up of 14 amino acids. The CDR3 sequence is CASSPRSGNNEQFF. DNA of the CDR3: TGTGCCAGCAGCCCCCGATCGGGAAACAATGAGCAGTTCTTC. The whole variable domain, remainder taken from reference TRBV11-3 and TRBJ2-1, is EAGVVQSPRYKIIEKKQPVAFWCNPISGHNTLYWYLQNLGQGPELLIRYENEEAVDDSQLPKDRFSAERLKGVDSTLKIQPAELGDSAVYLCASSPRSGNNEQFFGPGTRLTVL.

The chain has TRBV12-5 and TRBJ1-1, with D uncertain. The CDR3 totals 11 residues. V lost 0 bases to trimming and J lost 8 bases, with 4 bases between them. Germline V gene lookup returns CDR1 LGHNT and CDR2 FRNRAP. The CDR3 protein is CASGLVGEAFF. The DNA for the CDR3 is TGTGCTAGTGGTTTGGTAGGAGAAGCTTTCTTT.

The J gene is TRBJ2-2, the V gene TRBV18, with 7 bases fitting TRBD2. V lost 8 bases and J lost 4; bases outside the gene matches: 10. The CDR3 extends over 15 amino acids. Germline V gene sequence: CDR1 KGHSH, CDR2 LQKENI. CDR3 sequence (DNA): TGTGCCAGCACCTACGGAGCGGGACCCACCGGGGAGCTGTTTTTT. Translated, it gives CASTYGAGPTGELFF.

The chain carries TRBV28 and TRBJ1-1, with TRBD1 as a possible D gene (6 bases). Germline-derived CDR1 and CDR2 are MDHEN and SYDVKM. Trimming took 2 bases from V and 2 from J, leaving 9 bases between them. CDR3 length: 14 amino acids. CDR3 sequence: CASSLDRPNTEAFF. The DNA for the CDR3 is TGTGCCAGCAGTTTAGACAGGCCTAACACTGAAGCTTTCTTT.

The CDR3 DNA is TGTGCCAGCAGCCAAGAGGGGCAGGGAGGGTGGTACTTC. Its translation: CASSQEGQGGWYF. The genes are TRBV3-1 (or the pseudogene TRBV3-2) and TRBJ2-7; 7 positions agree with TRBD2. Trimming removed 0 bases from V and 12 bases from J; junction bases left unmatched: 8. This CDR3 is 13 amino acids long. Germline V lookup: CDR1 LGHDT, CDR2 YNNKEL (reference sequence).

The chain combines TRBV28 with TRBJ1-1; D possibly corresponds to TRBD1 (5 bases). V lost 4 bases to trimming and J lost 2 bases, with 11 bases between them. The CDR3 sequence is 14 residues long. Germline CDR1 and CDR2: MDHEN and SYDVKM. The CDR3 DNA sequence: TGTGCCAGCAGTTCATCCGGGGCCAACACTGAAGCTTTCTTT. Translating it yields CASSSSGANTEAFF. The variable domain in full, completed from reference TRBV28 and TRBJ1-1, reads DVKVTQSSRYLVKRTGEKVFLECVQDMDHENMFWYRQDPGLGLRLIYFSYDVKMKEKGDIPEGYSVSREKKERFSLILESASTNQTSMYLCASSSSGANTEAFFGQGTRLTVV.

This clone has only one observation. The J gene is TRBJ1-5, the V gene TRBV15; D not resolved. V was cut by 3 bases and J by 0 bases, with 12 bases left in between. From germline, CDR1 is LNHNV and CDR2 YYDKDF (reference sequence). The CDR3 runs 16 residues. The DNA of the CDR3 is TGTGCCACCAGCAGCGGGGTGATGGTTAGCAATCAGCCCCAGCATTTT. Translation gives CATSSGVMVSNQPQHF.

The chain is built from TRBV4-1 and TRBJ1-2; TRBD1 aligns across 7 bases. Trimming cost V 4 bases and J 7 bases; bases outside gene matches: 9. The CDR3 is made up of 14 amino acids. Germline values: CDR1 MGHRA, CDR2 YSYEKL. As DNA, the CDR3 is TGCGCCAGCAGCCCGGGGACAGAGTCTGGTGGCTACACCTTC. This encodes CASSPGTESGGYTF.

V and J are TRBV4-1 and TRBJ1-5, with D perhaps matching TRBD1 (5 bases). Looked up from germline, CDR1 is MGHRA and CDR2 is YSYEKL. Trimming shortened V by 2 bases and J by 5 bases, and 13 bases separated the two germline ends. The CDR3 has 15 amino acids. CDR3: CASSQSFDSYQPQHF. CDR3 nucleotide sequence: TGCGCCAGCAGCCAATCCTTCGACAGTTATCAGCCCCAGCATTTT.

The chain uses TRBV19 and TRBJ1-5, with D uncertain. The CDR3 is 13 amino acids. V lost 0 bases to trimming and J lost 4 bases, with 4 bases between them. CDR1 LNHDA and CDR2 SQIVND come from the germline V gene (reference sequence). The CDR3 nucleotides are TGTGCCAGTAGTATAGAGGGAAATCAGCCCCAGCATTTT. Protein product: CASSIEGNQPQHF.

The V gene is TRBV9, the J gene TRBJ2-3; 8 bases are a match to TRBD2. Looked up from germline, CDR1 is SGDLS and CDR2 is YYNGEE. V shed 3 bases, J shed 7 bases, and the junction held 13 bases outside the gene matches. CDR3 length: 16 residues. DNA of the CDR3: TGTGCCAGCAGCGAACGAAGCGGGGGAGGTGCGAATACGCAGTATTTT. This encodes CASSERSGGGANTQYF.

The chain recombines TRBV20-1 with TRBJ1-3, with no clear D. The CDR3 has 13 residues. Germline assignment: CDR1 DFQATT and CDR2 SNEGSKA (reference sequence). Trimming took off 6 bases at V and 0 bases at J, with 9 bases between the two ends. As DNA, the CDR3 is TGCAGTGCCAGTGCCTTCTCTGGAAACACCATATATTTT. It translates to CSASAFSGNTIYF.

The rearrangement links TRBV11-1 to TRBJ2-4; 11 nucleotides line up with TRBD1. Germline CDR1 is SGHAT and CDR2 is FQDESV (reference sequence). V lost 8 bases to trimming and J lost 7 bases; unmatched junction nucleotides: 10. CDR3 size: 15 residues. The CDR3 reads CASARDRGVVNIQYF. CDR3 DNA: TGTGCCAGCGCCCGGGACAGGGGGGTCGTGAACATTCAGTACTTC.

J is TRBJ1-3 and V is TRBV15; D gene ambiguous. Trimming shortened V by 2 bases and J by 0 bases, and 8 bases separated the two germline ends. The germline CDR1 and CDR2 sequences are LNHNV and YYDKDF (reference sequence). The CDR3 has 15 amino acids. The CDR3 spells CATSRPPLSGNTIYF. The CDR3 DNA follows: TGTGCCACCAGCAGACCCCCACTCTCTGGAAACACCATATATTTT.

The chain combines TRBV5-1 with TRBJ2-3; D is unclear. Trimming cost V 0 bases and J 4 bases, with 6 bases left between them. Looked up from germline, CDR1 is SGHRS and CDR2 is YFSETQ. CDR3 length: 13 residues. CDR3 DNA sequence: TGCGCCAGCAGCTTGGTAGGGTCAGATACGCAGTATTTT. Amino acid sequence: CASSLVGSDTQYF.

The CDR3, as DNA: TGCGCCAGCAGCCCATTTACAGGGGGCTTAAATGAAAAACTGTTTTTT. It yields the protein CASSPFTGGLNEKLFF. This chain connects TRBV4-1 to TRBJ1-4; 9 bases line up with TRBD1. Germline V lookup: CDR1 MGHRA, CDR2 YSYEKL. This CDR3 is 16 amino acids long. V trimming: 4 bases; J trimming: 5 bases; junction bases outside the gene matches: 8.